The 31 T cell receptor beta chains below all came from one sample that was sequenced in a study of cytotoxic CD8 clonotypes in ibrutinib-treated CLL (dated by TCRdb to about 2021). Libraries were made using the immunoSEQ multiplex PCR assay. This immuneACCESS table, as held by TCRdb, lists in-frame sequences with V and J called but not all clones. Of the missing ones, under half trace to an unresolved V gene in checked studies; the others have no known cause. This sample comprises hundreds of thousands of clones, about 80% of them detected only once. About 6.7% of the sample is held by the ten biggest clonotypes. The material sequenced was PBMCs, taken before ibrutinib treatment. The receptor set was obtained from a human donor with chronic lymphocytic leukemia.

V usage is TRBV25-1 and J usage is TRBJ2-1, with 7 bases that match TRBD2. The germline V gene has CDR1 MGHDK and CDR2 SYGVNS. Trimming removed 3 bases from V and 4 bases from J; junction bases left unmatched: 6. CDR3 length: 15 residues. DNA of the CDR3: TGTGCCAGCAGTGATTTGGCTAGCGGTTACAATGAGCAGTTCTTC. Protein product: CASSDLASGYNEQFF. Supplemented by reference TRBV25-1 and TRBJ2-1, the full variable domain reads EADIYQTPRYLVIGTGKKITLECSQTMGHDKMYWYQQDPGMELHLIHYSYGVNSTEKGDLSSESTVSRIRTEHFPLTLESARPSHTSQYLCASSDLASGYNEQFFGPGTRLTVL.

CDR3 sequence: CASSVDSGSTDTQYF. The DNA of the CDR3 is TGTGCCAGCAGTGTGGATAGCGGGAGCACAGATACGCAGTATTTT. This chain links TRBV6-4 with TRBJ2-3; 7 nucleotides line up with TRBD2. Germline V gives CDR1 MRHNA, CDR2 SNTAGT. This CDR3 is 15 amino acids long. V lost 4 bases, J lost 0 bases, and 4 bases stayed unmatched.

This rearrangement joins TRBV9 to TRBJ2-7; D uncertain. CDR3 size: 13 residues. The germline V gene has CDR1 SGDLS and CDR2 YYNGEE. V lost 0 bases and J 3 bases, leaving 7 bases between the germline ends. The CDR3, as DNA: TGTGCCAGCAGCGTAGGGGATGGCTACGAGCAGTACTTC. The encoded protein is CASSVGDGYEQYF.

The V gene is TRBV6-5, the J gene TRBJ2-7; 10 nucleotides agree with TRBD1. Unmatched junction bases numbered 7, after V lost 2 bases and J lost 6 bases. The CDR3 is 15 residues long. The germline V gene has CDR1 MNHEY and CDR2 SVGAGI. In nucleotides, the CDR3 is TGTGCCAGCAGTTACCGAGGACAGGGGGTTTTCGAGCAGTACTTC. Translated, it gives CASSYRGQGVFEQYF.

In DNA form, the CDR3 reads TGTGCCAGCAGCCTAGACCCACGAGAGACCCAGTACTTC. This codes for CASSLDPRETQYF. The chain uses TRBV7-3 and TRBJ2-5; no reliable D call. In germline, CDR1 is SGHTA, CDR2 FQGTGA. This CDR3 spans 13 amino acids. V was clipped by 5 bases and J by 4 bases, with 11 bases between them.

The gene calls are TRBV5-1 and TRBJ2-7; the match to TRBD1 covers 9 bases. V lost 4 bases, J lost 0 bases, and 8 bases stayed unmatched. This CDR3 has 16 residues. Per the germline V gene, CDR1 is SGHRS and CDR2 is YFSETQ. The CDR3 DNA reads as TGCGCCAGCAGCCACGACCCGGGACAGGGCTCCTACGAGCAGTACTTC. Protein product: CASSHDPGQGSYEQYF.

The DNA of the CDR3 is TGTGCCAGCAGTGAATATACGCAGGGGGCTGGTAATAATGAGCAGTTCTTC. This encodes CASSEYTQGAGNNEQFF. The chain uses TRBV25-1 and TRBJ2-1; 8 positions match TRBD1. CDR1 and CDR2 (germline): MGHDK, SYGVNS. This CDR3 contains 17 residues. V lost 0 bases, J lost 7 bases, and 11 bases stayed unmatched. The entire variable domain, with the rest obtained from reference TRBV25-1 and TRBJ2-1, is as follows: EADIYQTPRYLVIGTGKKITLECSQTMGHDKMYWYQQDPGMELHLIHYSYGVNSTEKGDLSSESTVSRIRTEHFPLTLESARPSHTSQYLCASSEYTQGAGNNEQFFGPGTRLTVL.

The chain recombines TRBV7-9 with TRBJ1-4, with D perhaps matching TRBD1 (6 bases). Trimming stripped 5 bases from V and 13 bases from J, with 29 bases between. Germline V CDR1 and CDR2: SEHNR, FQNEAQ (reference sequence). CDR3 length: 17 amino acids. The CDR3 DNA sequence: TGTGCCAGCAGCCCCCTCCCCGGGGGCAGGGCATCAGACCGACTGTTTTTT. This translates into CASSPLPGGRASDRLFF.

The J gene is TRBJ2-5, the V gene TRBV4-1, with 9 bases matching TRBD2. Losses at the gene ends were 3 bases for V and 7 bases for J; bases not matched to a gene: 12. This CDR3 is 16 amino acids long. Germline assignment: CDR1 MGHRA and CDR2 YSYEKL. As DNA, the CDR3 is TGCGCCAGCAGCCACCAGGGACTAGCAAATTCCGGGACCCAGTACTTC. Residues: CASSHQGLANSGTQYF.

The chain links TRBV7-2 to TRBJ2-1; D is tentatively TRBD1 or TRBD2 (6 bases each). The CDR3 runs 14 residues. Trimming left V 5 bases short and J 9 bases short, with 17 bases between. The germline V gene encodes CDR1 SGHTA and CDR2 FQGNSA. The CDR3 sequence: CASSPDWGAVEQFF. CDR3 bases: TGTGCCAGCAGCCCTGATTGGGGGGCGGTTGAGCAGTTCTTC.

This rearrangement joins TRBV19 to TRBJ1-2; 9 nucleotides match TRBD1. J was trimmed by 4 bases and V by 5 bases; bases with no gene match: 8. This CDR3 is built from 15 residues. The germline gives CDR1 LNHDA, CDR2 SQIVND (reference sequence). The CDR3 DNA sequence: TGTGCCAGTAGTCAAACAGGGGGCGCATCCTATGGCTACACCTTC. It yields the protein CASSQTGGASYGYTF.

The chain has TRBV4-1 and TRBJ1-1; TRBD1 aligns across 10 bases. The CDR3 contains 18 residues. After removal of 1 base from V and 2 bases from J, the junction contained 10 bases not matched to a gene. Germline V lookup: CDR1 MGHRA, CDR2 YSYEKL. The CDR3 DNA follows: TGCGCCAGCAGCCAAGTGGCTTCGGGACAGGGGATTAACACTGAAGCTTTCTTT. It translates to CASSQVASGQGINTEAFF.

This chain connects TRBV7-9 to TRBJ2-5, with 7 bases matching TRBD2. Germline CDR1 and CDR2: SEHNR and FQNEAQ (reference sequence). This CDR3 is 14 amino acids long. The junction had 3 bases not matched to a gene; V was cut back by 4 bases and J by 1 base. CDR3 residues: CASSYLAVQETQYF. In DNA form, the CDR3 reads TGTGCCAGCAGCTACCTAGCGGTCCAAGAGACCCAGTACTTC.

The gene calls are TRBV9 and TRBJ1-3, with unresolved D. Looked up from germline, CDR1 is SGDLS and CDR2 is YYNGEE. The germline V and J ends were trimmed by 4 bases and 4 bases, with 15 bases remaining between them. This CDR3 comprises 15 residues. The CDR3 protein is CASSPGSTGGNTIYF. The CDR3, as DNA: TGTGCCAGCAGCCCCGGTAGTACGGGGGGAAACACCATATATTTT.

A single count supports this clone. The genes are TRBV4-1 and TRBJ2-1; 11 bases line up with TRBD2. V dropped 0 bases and J dropped 0; count of bases not matched to a gene: 1. Germline V gives CDR1 MGHRA, CDR2 YSYEKL. There are 17 residues in the CDR3. The CDR3 sequence: CASSQETSGSSYNEQFF. For the CDR3, the DNA is TGCGCCAGCAGCCAAGAAACTAGCGGGAGCTCCTACAATGAGCAGTTCTTC.

V and J are TRBV10-3 and TRBJ2-5; 7 nucleotides align to TRBD1. The CDR3 sequence is 14 residues long. Germline trimming cut 6 bases from V and 5 bases from J; bases unmatched to any gene: 9. Germline V gene lookup returns CDR1 ENHRY and CDR2 SYGVKD. The CDR3 coding sequence is TGTGCCATCAGAGAAGCGACAGGGACGGAGACCCAGTACTTC. Its protein product is CAIREATGTETQYF.

The rearrangement uses TRBV2 and TRBJ2-7; TRBD1 is a possible D gene (6 bases). Germline V gene sequence: CDR1 SNHLY, CDR2 FYNNEI. Trimming removed 3 bases at V and 0 bases at J, with 12 bases between. There are 15 residues in the CDR3. CDR3 DNA sequence: TGTGCCAGCAGTGACCGTCAGGGGCACTCCTACGAGCAGTACTTC. The encoded protein is CASSDRQGHSYEQYF.

The chain is built from TRBV27 and TRBJ1-2, with D possibly matching TRBD1 (5 bases). CDR1 MNHEY and CDR2 SMNVEV come from the germline V gene (reference sequence). Trimming removed 2 bases at V and 0 bases at J, with 13 bases between. The CDR3 totals 16 residues. The CDR3: CASSLRGRETNYGYTF. CDR3 nucleotides: TGTGCCAGCAGTTTACGGGGCAGAGAGACTAACTATGGCTACACCTTC.

The CDR3 protein is CASSGTSSNEQFF. CDR3 nucleotide sequence: TGTGCCAGCAGCGGGACTAGCAGCAATGAGCAGTTCTTC. The chain uses TRBV5-4 and TRBJ2-1; 9 bases are a match to TRBD2. The CDR3 runs to 13 residues. V trimming: 4 bases; J trimming: 6 bases; junction bases outside the gene matches: 2. Germline CDR1 reads SGHNT; CDR2 reads YYREEE (reference sequence).

The chain couples TRBV7-6 to TRBJ2-7; weak D call: TRBD1 (6 bases). This CDR3 has 15 residues. CDR1 is SGHVS and CDR2 is FNYEAQ in the germline V gene. V lost 6 bases and J lost 1, with 16 bases in between. CDR3 sequence (DNA): TGTGCCAGCAGTTTACTGGACAGCCAGTCCTACGAGCAGTACTTC. It yields the protein CASSLLDSQSYEQYF. Full variable domain (remainder filled in from reference TRBV7-6 and TRBJ2-7): GAGVSQSPRYKVTKRGQDVALRCDPISGHVSLYWYRQALGQGPEFLTYFNYEAQQDKSGLPNDRFSAERPEGSISTLTIQRTEQRDSAMYRCASSLLDSQSYEQYFGPGTRLTVT.

V gene TRBV7-2 combines with J gene TRBJ2-5; the match to TRBD2 covers 9 bases. V gave up 1 base and J gave up 7 bases; unmatched junction bases: 4. The CDR3 has 14 residues. The V gene's germline CDR1 is SGHTA and CDR2 FQGNSA. The CDR3 DNA reads TGTGCCAGCAGCTTAGGTAGCGGGAGAGCGACCCAGTACTTC. Translated, it gives CASSLGSGRATQYF.

The V and J genes are TRBV15 and TRBJ1-4; no definite D call. This CDR3 has 15 amino acids. The V and J ends lost 4 bases and 0 bases respectively, with 9 bases between them. Per the germline V gene, CDR1 is LNHNV and CDR2 is YYDKDF (reference sequence). CDR3 nucleotide sequence: TGTGCCACCAGCACTAACCTAGCAACTAATGAAAAACTGTTTTTT. Amino acid sequence: CATSTNLATNEKLFF.

The rearrangement links TRBV28 to TRBJ1-2; D is ambiguous. The germline V gene encodes CDR1 MDHEN and CDR2 SYDVKM. V was pared by 7 bases and J by 3 bases, with 12 bases between. This CDR3 is 13 amino acids long. In DNA, the CDR3 is TGTGCCAGCATGTTCGGCGCCTACTATGGCTACACCTTC. Amino acid sequence: CASMFGAYYGYTF.

This chain links TRBV11-2 with TRBJ2-5; tentative D call: TRBD1 (5 bases). This CDR3 has 14 residues. Trimming removed 2 bases at V and 5 bases at J, with 12 bases between. Germline CDR1 is SGHAT and CDR2 is FQNNGV. The CDR3 region has the DNA TGTGCCAGCAGCTTATCACGGGCAGGGGAGACCCAGTACTTC. Translation: CASSLSRAGETQYF.

This clone turned up a few times. The V call is TRBV5-3, the J call TRBJ2-7; 9 bases line up with TRBD2. TRBV5-3 is an ORF; its function is uncertain. The V gene end was trimmed by 1 base and the J gene end by 4 bases; junction bases not matched to a gene: 9. The CDR3 is 16 residues long. CDR3 nucleotide sequence: TGTGCCAGAAGCTTGAAGGCTAGCGGGAAATTATACGAGCAGTACTTC. Translation gives CARSLKASGKLYEQYF.

This chain uses TRBV9 with TRBJ2-1, with TRBD2 as a possible D gene (6 bases). Germline CDR1 is SGDLS and CDR2 is YYNGEE. The CDR3 is made up of 17 amino acids. V was trimmed by 0 bases and J by 7 bases, leaving 20 bases between them. The CDR3 protein is CASSVAMAGISRNEQFF. The DNA for the CDR3 is TGTGCCAGCAGCGTAGCTATGGCGGGAATTTCTCGGAATGAGCAGTTCTTC. The full variable domain, completed using reference TRBV9 and TRBJ2-1, is DSGVTQTPKHLITATGQRVTLRCSPRSGDLSVYWYQQSLDQGLQFLIQYYNGEERAKGNILERFSAQQFPDLHSELNLSSLELGDSALYFCASSVAMAGISRNEQFFGPGTRLTVL.

J is TRBJ2-3 and V is TRBV7-2; D is unresolved. Trimming stripped 5 bases from V and 2 bases from J, with 8 bases between. Looked up from germline, CDR1 is SGHTA and CDR2 is FQGNSA. The CDR3 covers 13 residues. Here the CDR3 reads CASSALSTDTQYF. Written as DNA, the CDR3 is TGTGCCAGCAGCGCCCTTTCCACAGATACGCAGTATTTT.

J is TRBJ2-7 and V is TRBV5-1, with 8 bases lining up with TRBD1. Germline CDR1 reads SGHRS; CDR2 reads YFSETQ. V was clipped by 4 bases and J by 3 bases; unmatched bases: 6. The CDR3 is 14 residues long. CDR3 sequence (DNA): TGCGCCAGCAGCATGGTCGGACAGGGCTACGAGCAGTACTTC. This translates into CASSMVGQGYEQYF.

This chain connects TRBV19 to TRBJ1-4; D remains unclear. Germline CDR1 reads LNHDA; CDR2 reads SQIVND (reference sequence). The ends were cut back, 3 bases at V and 3 bases at J, with 14 bases in the middle. The CDR3 consists of 16 residues. The CDR3 DNA reads TGTGCCAGTAGTATCCCGACGGGATCGCCTAATGAAAAACTGTTTTTT. Protein: CASSIPTGSPNEKLFF.

CDR3 bases: TGTGCCAGCAGTTTACAACAGGGTACCGGGGAGCTGTTTTTT. Translated, it gives CASSLQQGTGELFF. The rearrangement links TRBV28 to TRBJ2-2, with a tentative D call TRBD1 (6 bases). CDR3 length equals 14 residues. The germline CDR1 and CDR2 sequences are MDHEN and SYDVKM. The V end was cut by 2 bases, the J end by 5 bases, with 9 bases between.

The J gene is TRBJ2-1, the V gene TRBV27; D unclear. CDR1 MNHEY and CDR2 SMNVEV come from the germline V gene (reference sequence). V lost 4 bases, J lost 8 bases, and 9 bases lay in between. CDR3 size: 12 residues. CDR3 region: CASSSSSHEQFF. The CDR3 nucleotides read TGTGCCAGCAGTTCCTCCTCCCATGAGCAGTTCTTC.